This T cell receptor beta chain was identified in a study of siplizumab effects on memory and regulatory T cells. Whole-study results and caveats: Naive versus memory phenotype went unassigned for roughly 80-96% of proliferating CD4+ or CD8+ clones. Naive T cells apparently outstripped memory cells in diversity and seemed major alloresponse contributors. The authors mapped only a minor fraction of alloreactive clones to unstimulated subsets. The study found that siplizumab significantly reduced alloreactive sequences traceable to unstimulated CD4+ memory cells.

Sequenced by immunoSEQ multiplex PCR; TCRdb stores in-frame clones only, minus some. The top ten clones hold approximately 8.2% of a sample with about 14,000 clones, approximately 49% of them seen once. The mixed lymphocyte reaction cells underwent coculture at 37°C for roughly six days. V lost 8 bases and J lost 11, with 23 bases in between. The length of the CDR3 is 14 residues. CDR1 and CDR2 from the germline V gene are LNHDA and SQIVND (reference sequence). Remarks on this clone: No antigen is known for it.

The receptor comes from a human donor in good health; the cells came from an allogeneic mixed lymphocyte reaction. Specimen: CFSE-low (dividing) CD4+ T cells sorted from an allogeneic mixed lymphocyte reaction. The chain couples TRBV19 to TRBJ2-3, with D tentatively TRBD2 (7 bases). The CDR3 bases are TGTGCCAGTCAAGGAGGAGGGGGGGCAAAAAAGCAGTATTTT. Residues: CASQGGGGAKKQYF.